The 5 T cell receptor beta chains below come from one sample, sequenced in a study of blood T cell repertoires in COVID-19. Measured with immunoSEQ multiplex PCR; TCRdb has only the in-frame clones, and not every one. The sample includes hundreds of thousands of clones, about 83% seen only once; the top ten take over 2%. Material: PBMCs or T cells enriched from blood (not recorded which). The receptors here all came from a woman in her forties or fifties who had recovered from COVID-19.

This chain uses TRBV30 with TRBJ1-6; tentative D call: TRBD1 (5 bases). The V gene lost 1 base and the J gene lost 5 bases, with 12 bases spanning the gap. CDR1 and CDR2 from the germline V gene are GTSNPN and SVGIG (reference sequence). This CDR3 is 15 amino acids long. The CDR3: CAWSGEGGDNSPLHF. DNA of the CDR3: TGTGCCTGGAGTGGGGAAGGAGGGGATAATTCACCCCTCCACTTT.

This clone is a singleton in its sample. V is TRBV3-1 (or the pseudogene TRBV3-2) and J is TRBJ2-3, with 7 positions matching TRBD1. Trimming at V came to 3 bases and at J to 2 bases, leaving 8 bases not matched to a gene. The CDR3 runs to 16 residues. Germline CDR1 reads LGHDT; CDR2 reads YNNKEL (reference sequence). CDR3 coding DNA: TGTGCCAGCAGCCATGGGACAGCTCCTTACACAGATACGCAGTATTTT. It codes for CASSHGTAPYTDTQYF.

This clone was observed a few times. The chain recombines TRBV18 with TRBJ1-2, with D maybe TRBD1 (6 bases). This CDR3 spans 14 amino acids. The germline gives CDR1 KGHSH, CDR2 LQKENI. The V gene lost 2 bases and the J gene lost 7 bases, with 14 bases spanning the gap. The CDR3 region has the DNA TGTGCCAGCTCACCAGGAGAACAGGGCTTTGGCTACACCTTC. This codes for CASSPGEQGFGYTF.

The chain couples TRBV7-9 to TRBJ2-1; D is unclear. From germline, CDR1 is SEHNR and CDR2 FQNEAQ (reference sequence). The CDR3 extends over 13 amino acids. V was pared by 5 bases and J by 0 bases, with 5 bases between. CDR3 loop: CASSPNSYNEQFF. CDR3 sequence (DNA): TGTGCCAGCAGCCCAAACTCCTACAATGAGCAGTTCTTC.

This chain connects TRBV28 to TRBJ1-2; no clear D. The CDR3 covers 14 residues. Germline CDR1 and CDR2: MDHEN and SYDVKM. The V end lost 5 bases, the J end lost 4 bases, and 14 bases lay between the germline ends. CDR3 in amino acids: CASSADTVTYGYTF. The CDR3 DNA reads as TGTGCCAGCAGTGCCGATACAGTAACCTATGGCTACACCTTC.